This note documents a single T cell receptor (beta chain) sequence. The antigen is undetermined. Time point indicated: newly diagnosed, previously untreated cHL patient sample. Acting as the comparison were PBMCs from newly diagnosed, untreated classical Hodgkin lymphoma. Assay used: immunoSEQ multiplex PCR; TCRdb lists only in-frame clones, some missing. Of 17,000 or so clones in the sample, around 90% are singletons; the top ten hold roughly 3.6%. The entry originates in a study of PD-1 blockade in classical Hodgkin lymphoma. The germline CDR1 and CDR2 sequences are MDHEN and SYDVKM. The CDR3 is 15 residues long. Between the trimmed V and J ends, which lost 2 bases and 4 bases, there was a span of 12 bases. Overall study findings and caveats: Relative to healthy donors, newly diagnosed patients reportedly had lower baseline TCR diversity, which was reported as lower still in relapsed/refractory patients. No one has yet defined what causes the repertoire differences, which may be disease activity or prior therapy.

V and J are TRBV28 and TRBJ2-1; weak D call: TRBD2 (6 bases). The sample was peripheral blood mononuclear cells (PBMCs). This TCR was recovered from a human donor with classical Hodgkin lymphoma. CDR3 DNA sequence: TGTGCCAGCAGTTTAAGTGGAGGGCTTTACAATGAGCAGTTCTTC. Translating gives CASSLSGGLYNEQFF.